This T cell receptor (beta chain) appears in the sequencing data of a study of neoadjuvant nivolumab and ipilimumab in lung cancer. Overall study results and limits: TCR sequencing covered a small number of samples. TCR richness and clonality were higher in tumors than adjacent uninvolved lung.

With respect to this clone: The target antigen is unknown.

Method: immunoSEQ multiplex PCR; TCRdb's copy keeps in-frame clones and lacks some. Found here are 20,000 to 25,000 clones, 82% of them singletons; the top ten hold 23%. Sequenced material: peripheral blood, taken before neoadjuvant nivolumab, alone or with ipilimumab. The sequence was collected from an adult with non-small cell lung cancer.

CDR3 amino acids: CASSPGQVFYQPQHF. CDR3 DNA: TGTGCCAGCAGCCCTGGACAGGTCTTTTATCAGCCCCAGCATTTT. This chain uses TRBV7-2 with TRBJ1-5; TRBD1 aligns across 7 bases. With V trimmed by 5 bases and J by 5 bases, 9 bases remained unmatched. Germline V gives CDR1 SGHTA, CDR2 FQGNSA. The length of the CDR3 is 15 residues.